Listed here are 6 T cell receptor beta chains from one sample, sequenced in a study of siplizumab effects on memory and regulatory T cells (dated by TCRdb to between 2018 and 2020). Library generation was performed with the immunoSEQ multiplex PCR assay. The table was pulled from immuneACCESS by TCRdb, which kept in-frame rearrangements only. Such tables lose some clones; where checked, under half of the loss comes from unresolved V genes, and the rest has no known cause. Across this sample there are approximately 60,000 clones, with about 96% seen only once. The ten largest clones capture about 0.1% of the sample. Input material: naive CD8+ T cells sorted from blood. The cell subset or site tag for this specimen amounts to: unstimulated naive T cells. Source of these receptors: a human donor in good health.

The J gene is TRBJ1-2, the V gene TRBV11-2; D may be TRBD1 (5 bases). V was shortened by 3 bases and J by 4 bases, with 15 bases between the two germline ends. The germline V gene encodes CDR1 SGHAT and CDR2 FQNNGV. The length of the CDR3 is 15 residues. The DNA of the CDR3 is TGTGCCAGCAGCTTCGGGCAGGGAGTGAGCTATGGCTACACCTTC. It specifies CASSFGQGVSYGYTF.

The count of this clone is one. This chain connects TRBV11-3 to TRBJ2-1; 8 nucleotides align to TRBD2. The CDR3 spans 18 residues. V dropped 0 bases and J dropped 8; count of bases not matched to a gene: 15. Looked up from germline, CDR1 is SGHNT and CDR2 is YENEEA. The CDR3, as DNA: TGTGCCAGCAGCTTAGATATTCCCCCCCAGCGGGGGTCGTATGAGCAGTTCTTC. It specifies CASSLDIPPQRGSYEQFF.

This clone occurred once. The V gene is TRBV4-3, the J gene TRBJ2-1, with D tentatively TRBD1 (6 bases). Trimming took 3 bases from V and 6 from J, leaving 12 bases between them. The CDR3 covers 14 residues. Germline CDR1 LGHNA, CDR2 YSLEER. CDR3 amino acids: CASSQMDRGNEQFF. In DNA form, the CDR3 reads TGCGCCAGCAGCCAGATGGACAGAGGCAATGAGCAGTTCTTC.

CDR3 region: CASTPGTGGGNTIYF. Here the CDR3 DNA reads TGTGCCAGCACTCCGGGGACAGGGGGCGGAAACACCATATATTTT. The gene calls are TRBV9 and TRBJ1-3; 12 bases match TRBD1. This CDR3 has 15 residues. Germline V lookup: CDR1 SGDLS, CDR2 YYNGEE. With V trimmed by 6 bases and J by 4 bases, 5 bases remained unmatched.

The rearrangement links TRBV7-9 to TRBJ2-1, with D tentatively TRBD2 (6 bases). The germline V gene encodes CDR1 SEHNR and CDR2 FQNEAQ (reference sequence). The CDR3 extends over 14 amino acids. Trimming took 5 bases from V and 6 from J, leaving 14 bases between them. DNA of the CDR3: TGTGCCAGCAGCGCCGGGACTTCCCCCAATGAGCAGTTCTTC. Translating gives CASSAGTSPNEQFF.

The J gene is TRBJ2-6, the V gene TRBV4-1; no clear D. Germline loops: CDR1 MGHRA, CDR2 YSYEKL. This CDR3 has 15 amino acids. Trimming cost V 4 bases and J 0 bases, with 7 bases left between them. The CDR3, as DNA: TGCGCCAGCAGCCCGATAATCTCTGGGGCCAACGTCCTGACTTTC. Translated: CASSPIISGANVLTF.